The 17 T cell receptor beta chains listed next were all sequenced from one sample in a study of response to subunit inactivated influenza vaccine. TCRdb independently ran MiXCR on the RT-PCR reads; one entry per CDR3 protein. The sample holds 400,000 to 650,000 distinct CDR3 sequences, approximately 7.8% seen once. This sample comprised PBMCs from blood, obtained about 23 months after vaccination. These receptors all come from a man aged 50 to 69 who received an inactivated influenza vaccine.

This clonotype was seen a few times. V gene TRBV7-2 combines with J gene TRBJ2-5, with D perhaps TRBD1 or TRBD2 (6 bases each). This CDR3 spans 15 amino acids. The germline V gene encodes CDR1 SGHTA and CDR2 FQGNSA. The V and J ends lost 2 bases and 2 bases respectively, with 12 bases between them. Here the CDR3 reads CASSLPSGAQETQYF. CDR3 bases: TGTGCCAGCAGCTTACCTTCGGGGGCTCAAGAGACCCAGTACTTC.

The J gene is TRBJ1-2, the V gene TRBV12-3 or TRBV12-4, with D possibly TRBD1 on 6 matching bases. V lost 5 bases and J lost 0, with 19 bases in between. This CDR3 contains 17 residues. The CDR3 DNA sequence: TGTGCCAGCAGTCCCCAGGGACACAAAGGACCTAACTATGGCTACACCTTC. Amino acid sequence: CASSPQGHKGPNYGYTF.

The chain carries TRBV6-6 and TRBJ2-7; 7 bases align to TRBD1. J was trimmed by 2 bases and V by 11 bases; bases with no gene match: 9. Germline CDR1 is MNHNY and CDR2 is SVGAGI (reference sequence). This CDR3 comprises 13 residues. This CDR3 is CAASRTGAYEQYF. DNA for the CDR3: TGTGCCGCATCCCGGACAGGAGCCTACGAGCAGTACTTC.

This clonotype was observed a handful of times. This chain uses TRBV27 with TRBJ2-2, with D perhaps given as TRBD1 or TRBD2 (5 bases each). CDR1 and CDR2 (germline): MNHEY, SMNVEV (reference sequence). The V gene lost 6 bases and the J gene lost 8 bases, with 19 bases spanning the gap. This CDR3 spans 15 amino acids. CDR3 in DNA: TGTGCCAGCAGACTGGGGACCGCCGTTTCGGGGGAGCTGTTTTTT. Protein sequence: CASRLGTAVSGELFF.

This clonotype was counted ten times or more. The rearrangement joins TRBV20-1 to TRBJ2-7; 11 bases are shared with TRBD1. Germline lookup yields CDR1 DFQATT and CDR2 SNEGSKA (reference sequence). V lost 5 bases to trimming and J lost 3 bases; unmatched junction nucleotides: 6. CDR3 length equals 14 residues. CDR3 sequence reads: CSAPRTGGIYEQYF. CDR3 DNA sequence: TGCAGTGCTCCTCGGACAGGGGGCATCTACGAGCAGTACTTC.

The rearrangement uses TRBV9 and TRBJ2-7; 10 bases are shared with TRBD2. V dropped 3 bases and J dropped 4; count of bases not matched to a gene: 10. Germline loops: CDR1 SGDLS, CDR2 YYNGEE. The CDR3 spans 16 residues. As DNA, the CDR3 is TGTGCCAGCAGCGAGTTCGCCCTAGCGGGGGTTTACGAGCAGTACTTC. It translates to CASSEFALAGVYEQYF.

At least ten counts were recorded for this clonotype. The chain combines TRBV5-1 with TRBJ2-5; D is perhaps TRBD1 (6 bases). The germline gives CDR1 SGHRS, CDR2 YFSETQ. The V and J ends lost 3 bases and 3 bases respectively, with 6 bases between them. The CDR3 is made up of 12 amino acids. CDR3 in amino acids: CASSWTEETQYF. The CDR3 region has the DNA TGCGCCAGCAGCTGGACAGAAGAGACCCAGTACTTC.

The sample holds a few counts of this clonotype. This chain connects TRBV20-1 to TRBJ2-4, with a weak D call TRBD2 (6 bases). The germline gives CDR1 DFQATT, CDR2 SNEGSKA (reference sequence). With 5 bases removed from V and 4 bases from J, the gap between germline ends came to 15 bases. This CDR3 region has 14 residues. The CDR3 bases are TGCAGTGCTTCCACGACTAGTGCTAAAAACATTCAGTACTTC. Its translation: CSASTTSAKNIQYF.

Here the CDR3 DNA reads TGTGCCAGCAGTGACTACCGGGCCCCCTATGGCTACACCTTC. Its translation is CASSDYRAPYGYTF. The chain has TRBV6-1 and TRBJ1-2; the D is unclear. Trimming took 3 bases from V and 4 from J, leaving 12 bases between them. The germline CDR1 and CDR2 sequences are MNHNS and SASEGT. This CDR3 comprises 14 residues.

CDR3 sequence (DNA): TGCAGTGCTAGGACAAGGGGGCGGGGTGACAATCAGCCCCAGCATTTT. Translated, it gives CSARTRGRGDNQPQHF. V usage is TRBV20-1 and J usage is TRBJ1-5, with 7 positions matching TRBD1. V shed 3 bases and J 3 bases; nucleotides not matched to a gene: 11. The germline V gene encodes CDR1 DFQATT and CDR2 SNEGSKA (reference sequence). The CDR3 is 16 residues long.

In this sample, this clonotype turned up many times. The V gene is TRBV28, the J gene TRBJ1-6; weak D call: TRBD1 (5 bases). V lost 2 bases, J lost 7 bases, and 9 bases lay in between. This CDR3 region has 14 residues. Germline assignment: CDR1 MDHEN and CDR2 SYDVKM. In nucleotides, the CDR3 is TGTGCCAGCAGTTTAACAGGTCGAAATTCACCCCTCCACTTT. Translated, it gives CASSLTGRNSPLHF.

J is TRBJ2-7 and V is TRBV29-1; 8 nucleotides align to TRBD1. The CDR3 runs 14 residues. Germline V gene sequence: CDR1 SQVTM, CDR2 ANQGSEA. The junction had 7 bases not matched to a gene; V was cut back by 6 bases and J by 0 bases. CDR3: CSVAGTGVSYEQYF. Written as DNA, the CDR3 is TGCAGCGTGGCCGGGACAGGAGTCTCCTACGAGCAGTACTTC.

The V and J genes are TRBV9 and TRBJ2-7; 8 positions match TRBD1. The CDR3 extends over 17 amino acids. The V and J ends lost 0 bases and 4 bases, in that order; junction bases with no gene match: 12. The germline V gene encodes CDR1 SGDLS and CDR2 YYNGEE. The CDR3 loop is CASSVDPGDRGAYEQYF. CDR3 DNA sequence: TGTGCCAGCAGCGTAGACCCCGGAGACAGGGGTGCTTACGAGCAGTACTTC.

This clonotype was detected many times. As DNA, the CDR3 is TGTGCCAGCTCACCGGGACATCGGAACACTGAAGCTTTCTTT. The encoded protein is CASSPGHRNTEAFF. The V and J genes are TRBV18 and TRBJ1-1; D may be TRBD1 (6 bases). This CDR3 comprises 14 residues. Germline CDR1 KGHSH, CDR2 LQKENI. Between the trimmed V and J ends, which lost 3 bases and 1 base, there was a span of 9 bases.

In this sample, this clonotype turned up a few times. The chain recombines TRBV4-2 with TRBJ2-3; no reliable D call. Between the trimmed V and J ends, which lost 0 bases and 0 bases, there was a span of 13 bases. Looked up from germline, CDR1 is LGHNA and CDR2 is YNFKEQ. The CDR3 loop spans 17 amino acids. The CDR3, as DNA: TGTGCCAGCAGCCAAGATCTAGTCGTACACAGCACAGATACGCAGTATTTT. This translates into CASSQDLVVHSTDTQYF.

This clonotype was detected only a few times. This chain uses TRBV18 with TRBJ2-7; the D is unclear. The V gene lost 3 bases and the J gene lost 9 bases, with 12 bases spanning the gap. From germline, CDR1 is KGHSH and CDR2 LQKENI. CDR3 length equals 12 residues. The CDR3 region has the DNA TGTGCCAGCTCACCGCGTAACTCGGCGCAGTACTTC. Amino acid sequence: CASSPRNSAQYF.

This clonotype was seen many times. This chain links TRBV7-2 with TRBJ2-5; D tentatively reads TRBD1 or TRBD2 (5 bases each). Trimming removed 4 bases from V and 2 bases from J, with 14 bases in between. This CDR3 comprises 15 residues. Per germline, CDR1 SGHTA and CDR2 FQGNSA. The CDR3 here is CASSWVGPSQETQYF. CDR3 nucleotides: TGTGCCAGCAGCTGGGTGGGACCCTCGCAAGAGACCCAGTACTTC.